Listed here are 20 T cell receptor beta chains from one sample, sequenced in a study of cytomegalovirus exposure and HLA in healthy donors. The PCR had 60 Vbeta and 13 Jbeta primers. The protocol was immunoSEQ multiplex PCR, while the TCRdb copy is restricted to in-frame clones and leaves out a portion. Of about 120,000 clones listed, approximately 80% are singletons. Sample: PBMCs. These receptors all stem from a man aged 30 to 39 in good health and CMV-seropositive.

The chain employs TRBV29-1 and TRBJ2-1, with 11 bases matching TRBD2. The CDR3 totals 17 residues. Unmatched junction bases numbered 17, after V lost 5 bases and J lost 8 bases. The germline CDR1 and CDR2 sequences are SQVTM and ANQGSEA. The CDR3 reads CSVHGKTSGIKRYEQFF. The CDR3 nucleotides read TGCAGCGTTCATGGGAAGACTAGCGGGATAAAAAGGTATGAGCAGTTCTTC.

Comment on this clone: The junction does not match germline at one end; this may be a read error. The rearrangement joins TRBV5-4 to TRBJ1-4; no clear D. The CDR3 extends over 16 amino acids. CDR1 SGHNT and CDR2 YYREEE come from the germline V gene (reference sequence). For the CDR3, the DNA is TGTGCCAGCAACTTGGGCGGCTCGGGGACTAATGAAAAACTGTTTTTT. This gives the protein CASNLGGSGTNEKLFF. Based on the CDR3 plus reference TRBV5-4 and TRBJ1-4, the full variable domain is ETGVTQSPTHLIKTRGQQVTLRCSSQSGHNTVSWYQQALGQGPQFIFQYYREEENGRGNFPPRFSGLQFPNYSSELNVNALELDDSALYLCASNLGGSGTNEKLFFGSGTQLSVL.

The chain links TRBV7-6 to TRBJ1-3, with D perhaps TRBD1 (5 bases). CDR1 and CDR2 from the germline V gene are SGHVS and FNYEAQ. V was cut by 5 bases and J by 0 bases, with 14 bases left in between. The CDR3 spans 16 residues. The CDR3: CASSHLTEYSGNTIYF. As DNA, the CDR3 is TGTGCCAGCAGCCACCTGACAGAGTACTCTGGAAACACCATATATTTT.

The chain couples TRBV29-1 to TRBJ1-1; unclear D gene. V gave up 7 bases and J gave up 3 bases, with 6 bases separating them. The CDR3 is made up of 10 amino acids. In germline, CDR1 is SQVTM, CDR2 ANQGSEA. The CDR3 protein is CSAGYTEAFF. The DNA for the CDR3 is TGCAGCGCGGGGTACACTGAAGCTTTCTTT. Using reference TRBV29-1 and TRBJ1-1 for the parts outside the CDR3, the full variable domain is SAVISQKPSRDICQRGTSLTIQCQVDSQVTMMFWYRQQPGQSLTLIATANQGSEATYESGFVIDKFPISRPNLTFSTLTVSNMSPEDSSIYLCSAGYTEAFFGQGTRLTVV.

The chain has TRBV11-3 and TRBJ2-7; D gene unclear. The length of the CDR3 is 12 residues. Germline-derived CDR1 and CDR2 are SGHNT and YENEEA. Between the trimmed V and J ends, which lost 8 bases and 5 bases, there was a span of 13 bases. The CDR3 here is CASGPYRDEQYF. The CDR3 nucleotides read TGTGCCAGCGGGCCCTACCGCGACGAGCAGTACTTC. The full variable domain, completed using reference TRBV11-3 and TRBJ2-7, is EAGVVQSPRYKIIEKKQPVAFWCNPISGHNTLYWYLQNLGQGPELLIRYENEEAVDDSQLPKDRFSAERLKGVDSTLKIQPAELGDSAVYLCASGPYRDEQYFGPGTRLTVT.

This clone was seen more than once but under ten times. The V and J genes are TRBV13 and TRBJ2-1, with D hard to call. This CDR3 spans 11 amino acids. Trimming cost V 1 base and J 10 bases, with 5 bases left between them. Germline CDR1 is PRHDT and CDR2 is FYEKMQ (reference sequence). The CDR3 region is CASSLEQEQFF. The CDR3 bases are TGTGCCAGCAGCTTAGAACAAGAGCAGTTCTTC.

This clone was counted once. The chain links TRBV6-1 to TRBJ1-1; 8 bases line up with TRBD1. CDR3 size: 17 residues. V lost 6 bases and J lost 1; bases outside the gene matches: 13. Germline lookup yields CDR1 MNHNS and CDR2 SASEGT. The CDR3 DNA reads TGTGCCAGCAGCGAAACCCTAGGGGGGACAGGGAACACTGAAGCTTTCTTT. This gives the protein CASSETLGGTGNTEAFF.

Points on this clone: A junction boundary mismatches the germline segment, possibly from a read error. This chain joins TRBV7-9 and TRBJ2-3; 7 bases agree with TRBD2. The germline gives CDR1 SEHNR, CDR2 FQNEAQ (reference sequence). This CDR3 has 18 amino acids. The CDR3 DNA reads TGTTCCAGCAGCCAAGGGAATTGGGAGGGCCCGGAGACAGATACGCAGTATTTT. Translated: CSSSQGNWEGPETDTQYF.

The J gene is TRBJ2-7, the V gene TRBV7-3; possible D gene TRBD1, 6 bases. The V and J ends lost 4 bases and 5 bases respectively, with 12 bases between them. CDR1 and CDR2 from the germline V gene are SGHTA and FQGTGA. The CDR3 sequence is 13 residues long. This chain's CDR3 is CASSSRAGDEQYF. The CDR3 region has the DNA TGTGCCAGCAGCTCTAGGGCAGGGGACGAGCAGTACTTC.

This clone was observed a single time. The chain has TRBV7-9 and TRBJ2-5; D might be TRBD2 (7 bases). Germline CDR1 SEHNR, CDR2 FQNEAQ (reference sequence). V lost 4 bases to trimming and J lost 5 bases, with 17 bases between them. This CDR3 contains 15 residues. The CDR3 reads CASSSRRGAYETQYF. The CDR3, as DNA: TGTGCCAGCAGCTCTAGACGGGGGGCATATGAGACCCAGTACTTC.

The rearrangement joins TRBV6-6 to TRBJ2-7; 12 bases are shared with TRBD1. This CDR3 has 15 amino acids. Germline V gives CDR1 MNHNY, CDR2 SVGAGI (reference sequence). V was clipped by 2 bases and J by 5 bases; unmatched bases: 4. CDR3 sequence reads: CASSYGTGGGHEQYF. In nucleotides, the CDR3 is TGTGCCAGCAGTTACGGGACAGGGGGCGGCCACGAGCAGTACTTC.

The chain combines TRBV6-4 with TRBJ2-2, with D possibly matching TRBD1 (6 bases). The CDR3 sequence is 15 residues long. Germline V CDR1 and CDR2: MRHNA, SNTAGT. V gave up 6 bases and J gave up 3 bases, with 14 bases separating them. The CDR3 region is CASSPGEGDTGELFF. CDR3 in DNA: TGTGCCAGCAGCCCAGGGGAAGGCGACACCGGGGAGCTGTTTTTT.

The V and J genes are TRBV9 and TRBJ1-2, with D hard to call. V lost 2 bases and J lost 2, with 7 bases in between. The CDR3 totals 13 residues. CDR1 and CDR2 (germline): SGDLS, YYNGEE. The DNA of the CDR3 is TGTGCCAGCAGCGTGGGCAACAACTATGGCTACACCTTC. It is translated as CASSVGNNYGYTF.

The chain joins TRBV10-3 to TRBJ2-7, with D hard to call. The CDR3 covers 15 residues. Germline V lookup: CDR1 ENHRY, CDR2 SYGVKD. Trimming left V 0 bases short and J 0 bases short, with 9 bases between. The CDR3 sequence is CAISESTTLSYEQYF. The CDR3 region has the DNA TGTGCCATCAGTGAGTCGACAACACTCTCCTACGAGCAGTACTTC.

This clone was detected a few times. This chain joins TRBV5-8 and TRBJ1-5; D call uncertain. V was cut by 0 bases and J by 10 bases, with 8 bases left in between. The CDR3 contains 12 residues. The germline V gene encodes CDR1 SGHTS and CDR2 YDEGEE. In DNA, the CDR3 is TGTGCCAGCAGCTTGGTAACGGGTCCCCAGCATTTT. This encodes CASSLVTGPQHF.

J is TRBJ2-5 and V is TRBV5-1, with D perhaps TRBD2 (5 bases). This CDR3 region has 17 residues. V lost 0 bases and J 0 bases, leaving 15 bases between the germline ends. Looked up from germline, CDR1 is SGHRS and CDR2 is YFSETQ. As DNA, the CDR3 is TGCGCCAGCAGCTTGGTCCGAGGAGGCCAGTACCAAGAGACCCAGTACTTC. Translation: CASSLVRGGQYQETQYF.

This chain links TRBV28 with TRBJ1-2; D remains unclear. V shed 6 bases and J shed 0 bases, with 5 bases lying between them. The CDR3 contains 12 residues. The germline gives CDR1 MDHEN, CDR2 SYDVKM. CDR3 DNA: TGTGCCAGCAGCCTACCTAACTATGGCTACACCTTC. Amino acid sequence: CASSLPNYGYTF.

This sequence joins TRBV28 and TRBJ2-7; 8 bases agree with TRBD2. This CDR3 is built from 17 residues. V was clipped by 2 bases and J by 4 bases; unmatched bases: 13. Germline CDR1 and CDR2: MDHEN and SYDVKM. The CDR3 loop is CASSLTLRGVFFYEQYF. For the CDR3, the DNA is TGTGCCAGCAGTTTAACTTTGCGGGGGGTTTTTTTTTACGAGCAGTACTTC.

V gene TRBV7-9 combines with J gene TRBJ2-1, with 13 bases lining up with TRBD2. V lost 5 bases, J lost 8 bases, and 9 bases stayed unmatched. Germline V gene sequence: CDR1 SEHNR, CDR2 FQNEAQ (reference sequence). The CDR3 runs to 16 residues. The CDR3 DNA reads TGTGCCAGCAGCCCTCGGACTAGCGGGAGACTCGATGAGCAGTTCTTC. Its translation: CASSPRTSGRLDEQFF.

This chain uses TRBV2 with TRBJ1-6; 8 positions agree with TRBD1. The CDR3 contains 14 residues. CDR1 and CDR2 from the germline V gene are SNHLY and FYNNEI. V shed 6 bases, J shed 6 bases, and the junction held 4 bases outside the gene matches. In DNA form, the CDR3 reads TGTGCCAGCAGGCAGGGGGCGCGTAATTCACCCCTCCACTTT. It specifies CASRQGARNSPLHF.